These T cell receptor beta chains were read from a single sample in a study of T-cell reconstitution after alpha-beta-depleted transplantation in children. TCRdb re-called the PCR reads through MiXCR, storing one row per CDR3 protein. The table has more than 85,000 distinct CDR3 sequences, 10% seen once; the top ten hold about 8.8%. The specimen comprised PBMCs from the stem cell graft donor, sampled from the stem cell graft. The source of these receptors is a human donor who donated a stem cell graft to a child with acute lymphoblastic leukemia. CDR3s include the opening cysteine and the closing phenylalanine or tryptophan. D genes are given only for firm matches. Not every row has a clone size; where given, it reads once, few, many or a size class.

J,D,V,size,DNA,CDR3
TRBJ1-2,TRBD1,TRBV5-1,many,TGCGCCAGCAGCCCGGGACAGGTCGGGGATGGCTACACCTTC,CASSPGQVGDGYTF
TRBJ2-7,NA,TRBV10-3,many,TGTGCCATCAGTGAAAGGACGGACCAGTACTTC,CAISERTDQYF
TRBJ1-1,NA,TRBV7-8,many,TGTGCCAGCAGCTTAGCACCGATCCCCACAGGAAACACTGAAGCTTTCTTT,CASSLAPIPTGNTEAFF
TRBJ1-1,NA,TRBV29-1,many,TGCAGCGTTGCTGTGAGGGGAAACACTGAAGCTTTCTTT,CSVAVRGNTEAFF
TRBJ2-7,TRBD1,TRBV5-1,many,TGCGCCAGCAGCCCATCCCGGGGACAGGGGTCCTACGAGCAGTACTTC,CASSPSRGQGSYEQYF
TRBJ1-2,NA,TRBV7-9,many,TGTGCCAGCAGCCACCGACGAGATGGCTACACCTTC,CASSHRRDGYTF
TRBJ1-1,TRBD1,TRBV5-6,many,TGTGCCAGCAGCAGACTGGACAGGAGCGAGGTGAACACTGAAGCTTTCTTT,CASSRLDRSEVNTEAFF
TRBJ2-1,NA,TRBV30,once,TGTGCCTGGAGTGTACTTCGGACTCCATCCCCCAATGAGCAGTTCTTC,CAWSVLRTPSPNEQFF
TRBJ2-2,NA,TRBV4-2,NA,TGTGCCAGCAGCCAAGCGTGGGGGCGAGACACCGGGGAGCTGTTTTTT,CASSQAWGRDTGELFF
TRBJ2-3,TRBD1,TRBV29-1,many,TGCAGCGTTGGCCCACAGGGGCCAGATACGCAGTATTTT,CSVGPQGPDTQYF
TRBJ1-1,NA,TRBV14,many,TGTGCCAGCAGCCAAGCCCGCTTTGAAGCTTTCTTT,CASSQARFEAFF
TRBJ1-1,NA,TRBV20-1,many,TGCAGTGCTAGAGATTACTTGGCAGGGGAGTGGAACACTGAAGCTTTCTTT,CSARDYLAGEWNTEAFF
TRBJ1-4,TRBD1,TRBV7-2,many,TGTGCCAGCAGCTTAGCGGGACAGGGGGCTGGAAAACTGTTTTTT,CASSLAGQGAGKLFF
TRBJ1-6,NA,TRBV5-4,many,TGTGCCAGCAGCTTGTTGGCACAGCCTAATTCACCCCTCCACTTT,CASSLLAQPNSPLHF
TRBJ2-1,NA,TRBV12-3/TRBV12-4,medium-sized,TGTGCCAGCAGCCTACAGGGTAGCGATGAGCAGTTCTTC,CASSLQGSDEQFF
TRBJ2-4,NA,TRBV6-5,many,TGTGCCAGCAGTTACATAATTGGGGGAAACATTCAGTACTTC,CASSYIIGGNIQYF
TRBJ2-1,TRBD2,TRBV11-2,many,TGTGCCAGCAGCTTAGAGACTAGCGTTCCCTACTACAATGAGCAGTTCTTC,CASSLETSVPYYNEQFF
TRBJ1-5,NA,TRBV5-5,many,TGTGCCAGCAGCTTGGAGACCCCGGGGGGGATTCAGCCCCAGCATTTT,CASSLETPGGIQPQHF
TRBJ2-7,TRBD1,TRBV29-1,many,TGCAGCGTTGAGACAGGGGATTCCTACGAGCAGTACTTC,CSVETGDSYEQYF
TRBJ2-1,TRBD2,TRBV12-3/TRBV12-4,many,TGTGCCAGCAGTGACACGGGACTAGATGATGAGCAGTTCTTC,CASSDTGLDDEQFF
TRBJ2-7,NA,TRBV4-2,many,TGTGCCAGCAGCCAAGAACGAGCGACGGGCACTCCCTACGAGCAGTACTTC,CASSQERATGTPYEQYF
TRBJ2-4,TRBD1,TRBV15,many,TGTGCCACCGGGCACTTAAGGGGGCTCGGGGCCAAAAACATTCAGTACTTC,CATGHLRGLGAKNIQYF
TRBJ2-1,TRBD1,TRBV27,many,TGTGCCAGCAGCATCCGACAGGGTCCCTACAATGAGCAGTTCTTC,CASSIRQGPYNEQFF
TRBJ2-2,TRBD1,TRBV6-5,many,TGTGCCAGCAGTACGCAGACAGGGGGCTGGGGGGAGCTGTTTTTT,CASSTQTGGWGELFF
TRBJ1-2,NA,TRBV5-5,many,TGTGCCAGCAGTATGGACAGAGATGGCTACACCTTC,CASSMDRDGYTF
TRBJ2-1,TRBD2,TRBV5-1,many,TGCGCCAGCAGCTTCCTAGCGGGGGGGCGGAACAATGAGCAGTTCTTC,CASSFLAGGRNNEQFF
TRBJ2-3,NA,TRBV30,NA,TGTGCCTGGGGTACCGGACACCGTATTAGCACAGATACGCAGTATTTT,CAWGTGHRISTDTQYF
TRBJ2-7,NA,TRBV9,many,TGTGCCAGCAGCGTAGCCGTCCTGGGACCCTCCTACGAGCAGTACTTC,CASSVAVLGPSYEQYF
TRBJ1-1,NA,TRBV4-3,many,TGCGCCAGCAGCCAAGATTCGGGAGGCGTAAGCACTGAAGCTTTCTTT,CASSQDSGGVSTEAFF
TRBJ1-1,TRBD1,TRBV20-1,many,TGCAGTGCCCCAGGAGGGGGCCGGGTGAACACTGAAGCTTTCTTT,CSAPGGGRVNTEAFF
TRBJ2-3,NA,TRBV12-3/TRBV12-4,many,TGTGCCAGCAGTCCCCCCACTAGCACAGATACGCAGTATTTT,CASSPPTSTDTQYF